Listed here are 25 T cell receptor beta chains from one sample, sequenced in a study of identical twins. TCRdb processed the 5' RACE reads anew with MiXCR; each CDR3 protein has one entry. The profile shows approximately 600,000 distinct CDR3 sequences, roughly 7.1% of them singletons. These data also formed part of another study, on yellow fever vaccine responses in identical twins.

Sequencing used PBMCs. The receptor set was obtained from a young woman in good health.

This clonotype was seen many times. This sequence joins TRBV6-1 and TRBJ1-1; D not certain. This CDR3 spans 13 amino acids. The V and J ends lost 6 bases and 0 bases respectively, with 8 bases between them. From germline, CDR1 is MNHNS and CDR2 SASEGT. CDR3 region: CASRGVMNTEAFF. The DNA of the CDR3 is TGTGCCAGCAGGGGAGTTATGAACACTGAAGCTTTCTTT.

A few counts support this clonotype. V and J are TRBV12-3 or TRBV12-4 and TRBJ2-1; the match to TRBD1 covers 8 bases. V trimming: 5 bases; J trimming: 6 bases; junction bases outside the gene matches: 3. CDR3 length: 13 amino acids. The chain's CDR3 is CASSIDRGNEQFF. The DNA for the CDR3 is TGTGCCAGCAGTATAGACAGGGGCAATGAGCAGTTCTTC.

This clonotype was detected only a few times. The chain recombines TRBV4-1 with TRBJ1-2; D perhaps matches TRBD1 (5 bases). The germline V and J ends were trimmed by 0 bases and 8 bases, with 13 bases remaining between them. Looked up from germline, CDR1 is MGHRA and CDR2 is YSYEKL. The CDR3 has 14 amino acids. CDR3: CASSQDRPGRGYTF. CDR3 bases: TGCGCCAGCAGCCAAGATCGGCCGGGACGGGGCTACACCTTC.

This sequence joins TRBV28 and TRBJ2-2; 9 positions match TRBD2. The V gene end was trimmed by 5 bases and the J gene end by 3 bases; junction bases not matched to a gene: 4. The CDR3 sequence is 15 residues long. The germline gives CDR1 MDHEN, CDR2 SYDVKM. As DNA, the CDR3 is TGTGCCAGCAGTCCACTAGCGGGCTACACCGGGGAGCTGTTTTTT. It translates to CASSPLAGYTGELFF.

This clonotype was seen a few times. V and J are TRBV20-1 and TRBJ2-2; 10 bases match TRBD1. The germline CDR1 and CDR2 sequences are DFQATT and SNEGSKA (reference sequence). The V and J ends lost 6 bases and 7 bases, in that order; junction bases with no gene match: 8. The length of the CDR3 is 14 residues. As DNA, the CDR3 is TGCAGTGCAAAGGGACAGGGGTCCCACGGGGAGCTGTTTTTT. It is translated as CSAKGQGSHGELFF.

Ten or more counts support this clonotype. This chain joins TRBV3-1 and TRBJ1-2; D gene uncertain. This CDR3 has 12 residues. Trimming shortened V by 2 bases and J by 8 bases, and 9 bases separated the two germline ends. In germline, CDR1 is LGHDT, CDR2 YNNKEL (reference sequence). CDR3 amino acids: CASSQFDNGYTF. DNA for the CDR3: TGTGCCAGCAGCCAATTTGACAACGGCTACACCTTC.

V gene TRBV5-5 combines with J gene TRBJ2-7; D assignment may be TRBD1 or TRBD2 (5 bases each). The CDR3 covers 14 residues. Germline lookup yields CDR1 SGHKS and CDR2 YYEKEE (reference sequence). V lost 3 bases and J lost 7, with 17 bases in between. CDR3 loop: CASSSDIERREQYV. CDR3 DNA: TGTGCCAGCAGCTCGGACATTGAGCGGCGGGAGCAGTACGTC.

This clonotype was detected a few times. This sequence joins TRBV2 and TRBJ1-6; TRBD1 is a possible D gene (5 bases). Germline V CDR1 and CDR2: SNHLY, FYNNEI. The CDR3 spans 14 residues. Trimming removed 5 bases from V and 5 bases from J, with 10 bases in between. CDR3 region: CASSKGYHNSPLHF. In nucleotides, the CDR3 is TGTGCCAGCAGTAAGGGGTATCATAATTCACCCCTCCACTTT.

There are many counts of this clonotype. V gene TRBV11-2 combines with J gene TRBJ1-1, with no clear D. Germline lookup yields CDR1 SGHAT and CDR2 FQNNGV. The V end lost 0 bases, the J end lost 5 bases, and 7 bases lay between the germline ends. CDR3 length equals 13 residues. Here the CDR3 reads CASSLDPGTEAFF. The CDR3, as DNA: TGTGCCAGCAGCTTAGATCCGGGAACTGAAGCTTTCTTT.

This clonotype appeared a few times. The chain links TRBV10-3 to TRBJ1-6, with 7 bases fitting TRBD1. CDR1 and CDR2 (germline): ENHRY, SYGVKD. The V gene end was trimmed by 8 bases and the J gene end by 10 bases; junction bases not matched to a gene: 14. CDR3 size: 15 residues. CDR3 DNA sequence: TGTGCCATCTGGGAGGGGGCTAATCGGGAATCACCCCTCCACTTT. This codes for CAIWEGANRESPLHF.

The rearrangement links TRBV28 to TRBJ2-5; 9 bases agree with TRBD2. From germline, CDR1 is MDHEN and CDR2 SYDVKM. Losses at the gene ends were 5 bases for V and 7 bases for J; bases not matched to a gene: 11. This CDR3 region has 15 residues. This chain's CDR3 is CASSPASGVIVTQYF. CDR3 DNA sequence: TGTGCCAGCAGTCCGGCTAGCGGGGTGATTGTGACCCAGTACTTC. Full variable domain (outside the CDR3, taken from reference TRBV28 and TRBJ2-5): DVKVTQSSRYLVKRTGEKVFLECVQDMDHENMFWYRQDPGLGLRLIYFSYDVKMKEKGDIPEGYSVSREKKERFSLILESASTNQTSMYLCASSPASGVIVTQYFGPGTRLLVL.

The rearrangement joins TRBV6-1 to TRBJ2-5; 8 bases match TRBD2. Germline CDR1 is MNHNS and CDR2 is SASEGT. The ends lost 6 bases at V and 4 bases at J; junction bases unmatched: 10. The CDR3 is 15 amino acids. The CDR3 loop is CASSPTRLAGETQYF. The CDR3 DNA follows: TGTGCCAGCAGCCCCACCCGGCTAGCGGGAGAGACCCAGTACTTC.

This chain joins TRBV5-4 and TRBJ2-5; TRBD2 agrees at 10 bases. With V trimmed by 4 bases and J by 5 bases, 14 bases remained unmatched. Germline V gene data show CDR1 as SGHNT and CDR2 as YYREEE (reference sequence). There are 17 residues in the CDR3. The CDR3 loop reads CASSLALGLAGAETQYF. The CDR3 coding sequence is TGTGCCAGCAGCCTGGCGCTCGGTCTAGCGGGGGCGGAGACCCAGTACTTC.

This clonotype was recorded at least ten times. The chain employs TRBV4-1 and TRBJ2-5, with no clear D. The length of the CDR3 is 14 residues. Germline V gene sequence: CDR1 MGHRA, CDR2 YSYEKL. V was shortened by 3 bases and J by 5 bases, with 13 bases between the two germline ends. Here the CDR3 reads CASSQVYNVETQYF. The CDR3 DNA is TGCGCCAGCAGCCAGGTCTATAATGTTGAGACCCAGTACTTC.

This clonotype was detected only a few times. For the CDR3, the DNA is TGTGCCAGCAGCTTAGTGGTGCAGGGGAGAAATTCACCCCTCCACTTT. This gives the protein CASSLVVQGRNSPLHF. The J gene is TRBJ1-6, the V gene TRBV11-2; TRBD1 might be the D (6 bases). Germline V gives CDR1 SGHAT, CDR2 FQNNGV. The CDR3 spans 16 residues. V was pared by 1 base and J by 7 bases, with 14 bases between.

This clonotype was seen many times. DNA for the CDR3: TGCGCCAGCAGCCCTAAAGCGGGGGTGAACACTGAAGCTTTCTTT. Translated, it gives CASSPKAGVNTEAFF. The rearrangement joins TRBV4-1 to TRBJ1-1; tentative D call: TRBD1 (5 bases). The germline CDR1 and CDR2 sequences are MGHRA and YSYEKL. Trimming removed 4 bases at V and 0 bases at J, with 12 bases between. The CDR3 spans 15 residues.

In DNA form, the CDR3 reads TGTGCCAGCAGTCCGCTAGGAGGGACGGGACACAATGAGCAGTTCTTC. It codes for CASSPLGGTGHNEQFF. The V call is TRBV28, the J call TRBJ2-1; a possible D gene is TRBD2 (6 bases). Trimming pared 5 bases from V and 5 bases from J, leaving 19 bases between. CDR3 length: 16 amino acids. The germline gives CDR1 MDHEN, CDR2 SYDVKM. The full variable domain, with the rest looked up from reference TRBV28 and TRBJ2-1, is DVKVTQSSRYLVKRTGEKVFLECVQDMDHENMFWYRQDPGLGLRLIYFSYDVKMKEKGDIPEGYSVSREKKERFSLILESASTNQTSMYLCASSPLGGTGHNEQFFGPGTRLTVL.

This clonotype showed up just a few times. The chain has TRBV7-9 and TRBJ2-3; no clear D gene. This CDR3 is built from 16 residues. Trimming shortened V by 5 bases and J by 0 bases, and 15 bases separated the two germline ends. In germline, CDR1 is SEHNR, CDR2 FQNEAQ (reference sequence). The CDR3 region is CASSPRTVFSTDTQYF. Written as DNA, the CDR3 is TGTGCCAGCAGCCCAAGGACCGTCTTTAGCACAGATACGCAGTATTTT.

This sequence joins TRBV4-1 and TRBJ2-5; D call uncertain. The V gene lost 0 bases and the J gene lost 3 bases, with 11 bases spanning the gap. The CDR3 sequence is 15 residues long. Germline CDR1 and CDR2: MGHRA and YSYEKL. This CDR3 is CASSQDPRLEETQYF. CDR3 nucleotides: TGCGCCAGCAGCCAAGATCCGCGGCTCGAAGAGACCCAGTACTTC.

This clonotype was detected a few times. The chain uses TRBV7-9 and TRBJ2-3; D call uncertain. Looked up from germline, CDR1 is SEHNR and CDR2 is FQNEAQ (reference sequence). The CDR3 totals 12 residues. V was cut by 6 bases and J by 6 bases, with 10 bases left in between. CDR3 sequence reads: CASSQRRDTQYF. Written as DNA, the CDR3 is TGTGCCAGCAGTCAGCGACGGGATACGCAGTATTTT.

This clonotype has a count of ten or more. The chain joins TRBV10-3 to TRBJ1-5, with a weak D call TRBD1 (5 bases). The CDR3 runs 13 residues. Germline V gene lookup returns CDR1 ENHRY and CDR2 SYGVKD. With 5 bases removed from V and 7 bases from J, the gap between germline ends came to 12 bases. As DNA, the CDR3 is TGTGCCATCAGTAACGGGGGGGAACAGCCCCAGCATTTT. Translated: CAISNGGEQPQHF.

The V gene is TRBV11-2, the J gene TRBJ2-1; D is undetermined. Germline lookup yields CDR1 SGHAT and CDR2 FQNNGV. This CDR3 is built from 12 residues. V lost 11 bases and J 7 bases, leaving 15 bases between the germline ends. Here the CDR3 reads CAGLKGGNEQFF. In DNA form, the CDR3 reads TGTGCCGGGCTTAAAGGTGGGAATGAGCAGTTCTTC.

The table lists this clonotype with a few counts. This chain joins TRBV4-2 and TRBJ1-2; the D gene is possibly TRBD1 (5 bases). With 5 bases removed from V and 8 bases from J, the gap between germline ends came to 12 bases. CDR1 is LGHNA and CDR2 is YNFKEQ in the germline V gene. The CDR3 runs 12 residues. CDR3 nucleotide sequence: TGTGCCAGCAGCTGGGGCCCGGAAGGCTACACCTTC. Its protein is CASSWGPEGYTF.

The table lists this clonotype with many counts. This chain links TRBV28 with TRBJ2-6; D is undetermined. The V end lost 2 bases, the J end lost 0 bases, and 5 bases lay between the germline ends. This CDR3 is 15 amino acids long. CDR1 and CDR2 from the germline V gene are MDHEN and SYDVKM. The CDR3 sequence is CASSLPSSGANVLTF. Here the CDR3 DNA reads TGTGCCAGCAGTTTACCCAGCTCTGGGGCCAACGTCCTGACTTTC.

This clonotype turned up a few times. The chain recombines TRBV20-1 with TRBJ2-3, with D possibly matching TRBD2 (6 bases). V lost 1 base and J 0 bases, leaving 11 bases between the germline ends. The germline V gene has CDR1 DFQATT and CDR2 SNEGSKA (reference sequence). The CDR3 sequence is 15 residues long. The CDR3 protein is CSARGGGASTDTQYF. CDR3 nucleotide sequence: TGCAGTGCTAGAGGCGGAGGGGCTAGCACAGATACGCAGTATTTT.